This T cell receptor beta chain stems from a study of shared clonotypes between healthy human individuals. Study findings and constraints: For naive CD4 cells, around 5% of clonotypes were shared across a few donors.

About this clone: Its matching antigen is unknown. The same CDR3 also results from other DNA sequences found in this sample.

Trimming at V came to 3 bases and at J to 8 bases, leaving 7 bases not matched to a gene. The germline CDR1 and CDR2 sequences are LNHDA and SQIVND (reference sequence). CDR3 length: 15 amino acids. The assay was immunoSEQ multiplex PCR, and TCRdb's table has in-frame clones only and misses some. This table has millions of clones, 90% to 95% appearing once. This receptor was obtained from a man aged 18-30 years in good health. The rearrangement joins TRBV19 to TRBJ1-6; 7 nucleotides align to TRBD1. The material sequenced was naive CD4+ T cells sorted from blood. Subset of the sample: CD45RA+ positively selected. This CDR3 is CASSIGTVVDSPLHF. In nucleotides, the CDR3 is TGTGCCAGTAGTATCGGGACAGTAGTTGATTCACCCCTCCACTTT.